A single sample gave rise to the 6 T cell receptor beta chains below, sequenced in a study of cytomegalovirus exposure and HLA in healthy donors. The PCR employed 60 Vbeta primers together with 13 Jbeta primers. Using immunoSEQ multiplex PCR, the repertoire was profiled, and TCRdb retains in-frame clones only, with some absent. The sample consists of roughly 100,000 clones, roughly 85% of them appearing once. Sequencing was done on a sample of PBMCs. The receptors here all came from a man aged 55 to 70 in good health and CMV-seropositive.

The V and J genes are TRBV28 and TRBJ2-1; 10 bases match TRBD2. V trimming: 9 bases; J trimming: 9 bases; junction bases outside the gene matches: 14. The germline V gene encodes CDR1 MDHEN and CDR2 SYDVKM. The CDR3 runs 15 residues. CDR3 residues: CASLIIAGGGGEQFF. The CDR3 region has the DNA TGTGCCAGTTTAATTATAGCGGGGGGAGGGGGTGAGCAGTTCTTC. Filled out from reference TRBV28 and TRBJ2-1, the complete variable domain reads DVKVTQSSRYLVKRTGEKVFLECVQDMDHENMFWYRQDPGLGLRLIYFSYDVKMKEKGDIPEGYSVSREKKERFSLILESASTNQTSMYLCASLIIAGGGGEQFFGPGTRLTVL.

CDR3 loop: CASSLSPPDRSNSPLHF. CDR3 in DNA: TGTGCCAGCAGTTTATCCCCCCCGGACAGGAGTAATTCACCCCTCCACTTT. The chain is built from TRBV27 and TRBJ1-6, with 7 positions matching TRBD1. Germline lookup yields CDR1 MNHEY and CDR2 SMNVEV (reference sequence). There are 17 residues in the CDR3. Germline trimming cut 0 bases from V and 6 bases from J; bases unmatched to any gene: 8.

The chain has TRBV7-8 and TRBJ1-3, with D maybe TRBD1 (6 bases). The germline gives CDR1 SGHVS, CDR2 FQNEAQ. V lost 4 bases and J 0 bases, leaving 16 bases between the germline ends. The CDR3 spans 17 residues. CDR3: CASSSNRVPPSGNTIYF. In nucleotides, the CDR3 is TGTGCCAGCAGCTCCAACAGGGTCCCTCCCTCTGGAAACACCATATATTTT.

The rearrangement links TRBV7-2 to TRBJ2-5, with D tentatively TRBD2 (6 bases). The CDR3 length is 17 residues. From germline, CDR1 is SGHTA and CDR2 FQGNSA. The germline V and J ends were trimmed by 0 bases and 2 bases, with 16 bases remaining between them. Here the CDR3 reads CASSLAGWGVQQETQYF. DNA of the CDR3: TGTGCCAGCAGCTTAGCGGGGTGGGGGGTTCAGCAAGAGACCCAGTACTTC.

For this clone: The junction departs from germline at one end; a sequencing error may be responsible. The V gene is TRBV7-9, the J gene TRBJ1-4; D is unclear. Germline CDR1 and CDR2: SEHNR and FQNEAQ (reference sequence). The CDR3 totals 16 residues. CDR3 in DNA: TGTTCCAGCAGCTTATTGGAGGGAAGAACTAATGAAAAACTGTTTTTT. This sequence encodes CSSSLLEGRTNEKLFF.

This clone appeared once. The chain has TRBV7-2 and TRBJ2-7; D perhaps matches TRBD2 (5 bases). The CDR3 has 15 amino acids. CDR1 SGHTA and CDR2 FQGNSA come from the germline V gene. Trimming cost V 0 bases and J 2 bases, with 11 bases left between them. The CDR3 region has the DNA TGTGCCAGCAGCTTAGCCAGCGGAATCACCTACGAGCAGTACTTC. Translating it yields CASSLASGITYEQYF.